Included here is one TCR beta chain sequence, with context. Its antigen remains unidentified. Some clones are missing from TCRdb's copy, which holds only in-frame ones; the method was immunoSEQ multiplex PCR. The sample gives about 2.2 million clones, 90% to 95% of which show up once; 1.5% to 2% is in the top ten. The CDR3 runs 15 residues. The V gene lost 2 bases and the J gene lost 2 bases, with 12 bases spanning the gap. The germline CDR1 and CDR2 sequences are MNHEY and SMNVEV (reference sequence). CD8 cells classed as naive were CD45RO-negative and positively selected for CCR7, excluding terminally differentiated effector memory CD45RA+ cells. The data derive from a study of shared clonotypes between healthy human individuals. Findings and caveats of the study: The authors expected sequencing depth to affect clonotype sharing among donors.

The sequence came from a young man in good health. Some clones in this sample may be carry-over from other donors' samples. Sequenced material: naive CD8+ T cells from PBMCs. This chain joins TRBV27 and TRBJ2-5; unclear D gene. The chain's CDR3 is CASSLTWLGQETQYF. The CDR3 nucleotides read TGTGCCAGCAGTTTAACCTGGCTAGGGCAAGAGACCCAGTACTTC.